The next 25 T cell receptor beta chains were all read from a single sample in a study of T cells in Graves' hyperthyroidism and ophthalmopathy. Amplified regions were TCR beta CDR3 sequences from RNA transcripts. Initially, a first-round RT-PCR of the TCR CDR3 employed the HTBI primer set. TCRdb ran MiXCR on the multiplex PCR reads and lists one entry per CDR3 protein. The data contain a few hundred thousand distinct CDR3 sequences, approximately 17% of them singletons. Sequencing was carried out using blood. These receptors originate from a man aged 18 to 29 with Graves' ophthalmopathy.

This clonotype has just a few counts. V gene TRBV4-1 combines with J gene TRBJ1-2; the D gene is possibly TRBD1 (6 bases). The CDR3 has 15 amino acids. Germline assignment: CDR1 MGHRA and CDR2 YSYEKL. V lost 3 bases and J 0 bases, leaving 11 bases between the germline ends. CDR3 sequence reads: CASSQGDIANYGYTF. Here the CDR3 DNA reads TGCGCCAGCAGCCAGGGGGACATAGCTAACTATGGCTACACCTTC.

This clonotype has at least ten counts. The genes are TRBV5-1 and TRBJ1-2; 7 bases match TRBD1. Germline lookup yields CDR1 SGHRS and CDR2 YFSETQ. The length of the CDR3 is 17 residues. V gave up 4 bases and J gave up 0 bases; unmatched junction bases: 12. The CDR3 spells CASSLRRDRSTNYGYTF. The CDR3 DNA reads TGCGCCAGCAGCCTCAGAAGGGACAGATCTACTAACTATGGCTACACCTTC.

The chain is built from TRBV25-1 and TRBJ1-2; TRBD1 matches at 7 bases. The germline CDR1 and CDR2 sequences are MGHDK and SYGVNS. The trim removed 0 bases at V and 4 bases at J, leaving 5 bases unmatched. This CDR3 contains 15 residues. The CDR3 DNA reads TGTGCCAGCAGTGAATATATAGGGGGCGGCTATGGCTACACCTTC. Its translation is CASSEYIGGGYGYTF.

This chain joins TRBV6-6 and TRBJ2-3; 11 positions match TRBD2. The V gene's germline CDR1 is MNHNY and CDR2 SVGAGI (reference sequence). The V and J ends lost 2 bases and 2 bases, in that order; junction bases with no gene match: 3. The CDR3 spans 16 residues. The DNA for the CDR3 is TGTGCCAGCAGTTACCCGACTAGCGGGGACACAGATACGCAGTATTTT. Its translation: CASSYPTSGDTDTQYF.

This clonotype was found many times. This chain connects TRBV7-9 to TRBJ1-1; possible D gene TRBD1, 6 bases. The length of the CDR3 is 14 residues. Trimming left V 6 bases short and J 2 bases short, with 13 bases between. CDR1 is SEHNR and CDR2 is FQNEAQ in the germline V gene (reference sequence). The CDR3 DNA reads as TGTGCCAGCAGGGGGGGGGGGCGAAACACTGAAGCTTTCTTT. It is translated as CASRGGGRNTEAFF.

The sample holds a few counts of this clonotype. The chain joins TRBV18 to TRBJ1-5; D unresolved. Germline V gene lookup returns CDR1 KGHSH and CDR2 LQKENI. The V end lost 5 bases, the J end lost 0 bases, and 14 bases lay between the germline ends. The CDR3 totals 16 residues. The CDR3 DNA reads as TGTGCCAGCTCAGCTCCAGGCCCTTATAGCAATCAGCCCCAGCATTTT. Translated, it gives CASSAPGPYSNQPQHF.

Ten or more counts support this clonotype. V and J are TRBV20-1 and TRBJ1-5, with 11 bases identical to TRBD1. V dropped 0 bases and J dropped 7; count of bases not matched to a gene: 8. Germline loops: CDR1 DFQATT, CDR2 SNEGSKA (reference sequence). This CDR3 has 16 residues. This CDR3 reads CSARETGTGGGQPQHF. Written as DNA, the CDR3 is TGCAGTGCTAGAGAGACAGGGACAGGGGGAGGGCAGCCCCAGCATTTT.

This clonotype has at least ten counts. The J gene is TRBJ1-1, the V gene TRBV6-1, with no clear D. Trimming left V 4 bases short and J 0 bases short, with 6 bases between. The CDR3 has 13 amino acids. Germline assignment: CDR1 MNHNS and CDR2 SASEGT. CDR3 region: CASSATVNTEAFF. CDR3 nucleotides: TGTGCCAGCAGTGCCACAGTGAACACTGAAGCTTTCTTT.

The chain recombines TRBV10-3 with TRBJ2-3, with 10 bases lining up with TRBD1. CDR3 length equals 17 residues. Germline values: CDR1 ENHRY, CDR2 SYGVKD. J gave up 4 bases and V 3 bases, and 10 bases lay outside the gene matches. CDR3 bases: TGTGCCATCAGTGAAGTGAGGACAGGGGGTGGTGCAGATACGCAGTATTTT. As protein: CAISEVRTGGGADTQYF.

This clonotype was counted at least ten times. The genes are TRBV3-1 and TRBJ1-1; TRBD1 matches at 8 bases. The J segment lost 1 base and the V segment lost 5 bases, leaving 0 bases of the junction unmatched. Per the germline V gene, CDR1 is LGHDT and CDR2 is YNNKEL (reference sequence). This CDR3 region has 13 residues. The CDR3 here is CASSGQGNTEAFF. CDR3 coding DNA: TGTGCCAGCAGCGGACAGGGGAACACTGAAGCTTTCTTT.

This clonotype was seen repeatedly, ten times or more. The junction does not match germline at one end; this may be a read error. The V gene is TRBV7-3, the J gene TRBJ1-2, with D tentatively TRBD1 (5 bases). The CDR3 is 14 residues long. Germline CDR1 SGHTA, CDR2 FQGTGA. Written as DNA, the CDR3 is TGTGCCAGCAGCTTAAATCGGGGGGACTACGGCTACACCTTC. Encoded protein: CASSLNRGDYGYTF.

This clonotype has a count of ten or more. CDR3 DNA: TGTGCCAGCAGCTTAGAAGGGGCTAACTATGGCTACACCTTC. It specifies CASSLEGANYGYTF. The chain couples TRBV7-9 to TRBJ1-2; D possibly corresponds to TRBD1 (5 bases). The CDR3 consists of 14 residues. Between the trimmed V and J ends, which lost 1 base and 0 bases, there was a span of 6 bases. CDR1 and CDR2 from the germline V gene are SEHNR and FQNEAQ (reference sequence).

There are a few counts of this clonotype. This sequence joins TRBV5-1 and TRBJ2-3; possibly TRBD2 for D (7 bases). Germline V lookup: CDR1 SGHRS, CDR2 YFSETQ. Trimming stripped 4 bases from V and 6 bases from J, with 18 bases between. The CDR3 spans 15 residues. The CDR3 nucleotides are TGCGCCAGCAGCCCCGGACTAGAGGGGGTCGATACGCAGTATTTT. Translating gives CASSPGLEGVDTQYF.

This clonotype showed up many times. The chain is built from TRBV13 and TRBJ1-1; D not resolved. This CDR3 has 11 residues. Germline CDR1 and CDR2: PRHDT and FYEKMQ (reference sequence). The CDR3 region has the DNA TGTGCAGAGGGCCACTCGGCTGAAGCTTTCTTT. Protein sequence: CAEGHSAEAFF. Full variable domain (remainder filled in from reference TRBV13 and TRBJ1-1): AAGVIQSPRHLIKEKRETATLKCYPIPRHDTVYWYQQGPGQDPQFLISFYEKMQSDKGSIPDRFSAQQFSDYHSELNMSSLELGDSALYFCAEGHSAEAFFGQGTRLTVV.

This clonotype was detected ten times or more. The rearrangement links TRBV7-9 to TRBJ2-7; unclear D gene. V lost 4 bases to trimming and J lost 3 bases, with 10 bases between them. The germline gives CDR1 SEHNR, CDR2 FQNEAQ (reference sequence). This CDR3 spans 13 amino acids. The CDR3 DNA sequence: TGTGCCAGCAGCTCCCTTATGGGCTACGAGCAGTACTTC. Translated: CASSSLMGYEQYF.

This clonotype was observed many times. The V and J genes are TRBV15 and TRBJ2-7; the match to TRBD1 covers 7 bases. The V gene end was trimmed by 3 bases and the J gene end by 5 bases; junction bases not matched to a gene: 4. The CDR3 is 13 amino acids. Germline loops: CDR1 LNHNV, CDR2 YYDKDF (reference sequence). The CDR3 sequence: CATSRDRRDEQYF. The CDR3, as DNA: TGTGCCACCAGCAGGGACAGGCGAGACGAGCAGTACTTC.

The table lists this clonotype with a few counts. This chain connects TRBV10-1 to TRBJ1-4, with a weak D call TRBD1 (5 bases). V lost 5 bases, J lost 8 bases, and 21 bases lay in between. Germline CDR1 is WNHNN and CDR2 is SYGVQD (reference sequence). The CDR3 extends over 16 amino acids. The CDR3, as DNA: TGCGCCAGCAGTCCGAGCATGGGGCAGGGTAACGAAAAACTGTTTTTT. It is translated as CASSPSMGQGNEKLFF.

This clonotype was recorded many times. The chain joins TRBV7-2 to TRBJ1-2; D not certain. Germline V CDR1 and CDR2: SGHTA, FQGNSA. Trimming took 5 bases from V and 4 from J, leaving 11 bases between them. The CDR3 is made up of 13 amino acids. CDR3 nucleotide sequence: TGTGCCAGCAGCCTAGAGCCCAGCTATGGCTACACCTTC. Protein sequence: CASSLEPSYGYTF.

The chain joins TRBV6-2 or TRBV6-3 to TRBJ2-3, with D tentatively TRBD1 (6 bases). The CDR3 has 13 amino acids. V was clipped by 6 bases and J by 10 bases, with 17 bases between them. Germline V gene lookup returns CDR1 MNHEY and CDR2 SVGEGT. The CDR3 nucleotides are TGTGCCAGCAGCCACCGAACAGGGTCTTCGCAGTATTTT. Protein product: CASSHRTGSSQYF.

V usage is TRBV6-1 and J usage is TRBJ2-4, with TRBD1 matching over 8 bases. The V segment lost 6 bases and the J segment 5 bases; nucleotides outside the gene matches: 9. This CDR3 region has 15 residues. Germline V gene data show CDR1 as MNHNS and CDR2 as SASEGT. CDR3 sequence (DNA): TGTGCCAGCAGAGATCAGGGGGCGCGGCAAAACATTCAGTACTTC. Encoded protein: CASRDQGARQNIQYF.

The chain couples TRBV5-5 to TRBJ2-2, with 11 bases that match TRBD2. Germline loops: CDR1 SGHKS, CDR2 YYEKEE (reference sequence). This CDR3 region has 16 residues. The V gene end was trimmed by 3 bases and the J gene end by 8 bases; junction bases not matched to a gene: 9. The CDR3, as DNA: TGTGCCAGCAGCTCACTAGCGGGGGCCGCTATTGGGGAGCTGTTTTTT. As protein: CASSSLAGAAIGELFF. Based on the CDR3 plus reference TRBV5-5 and TRBJ2-2, the full variable domain is DAGVTQSPTHLIKTRGQQVTLRCSPISGHKSVSWYQQVLGQGPQFIFQYYEKEERGRGNFPDRFSARQFPNYSSELNVNALLLGDSALYLCASSSLAGAAIGELFFGEGSRLTVL.

This clonotype was recorded a few times. The chain couples TRBV28 to TRBJ1-1; a weak D match, TRBD1 (6 bases). Germline V gene sequence: CDR1 MDHEN, CDR2 SYDVKM. V dropped 5 bases and J dropped 1 base, with 14 bases sitting between them. This CDR3 has 15 amino acids. The CDR3 here is CASSRPGTPNTEAFF. The DNA for the CDR3 is TGTGCCAGCAGTCGCCCCGGGACACCGAACACTGAAGCTTTCTTT.

This clonotype was picked up a small number of times. The rearrangement links TRBV29-1 to TRBJ1-1; perhaps TRBD1 as D (6 bases). Germline assignment: CDR1 SQVTM and CDR2 ANQGSEA. This CDR3 comprises 12 residues. V was shortened by 7 bases and J by 5 bases, with 14 bases between the two germline ends. The CDR3 coding sequence is TGCAGCGCTGGGGGGGGGCTTACTGAAGCTTTCTTT. Protein sequence: CSAGGGLTEAFF.

This clonotype occurred many times. The chain combines TRBV11-2 with TRBJ2-3; D gene uncertain. V gave up 3 bases and J gave up 6 bases, with 7 bases separating them. This CDR3 is built from 12 residues. The V gene's germline CDR1 is SGHAT and CDR2 FQNNGV. The CDR3 coding sequence is TGTGCCAGCAGCTTCAGCCACGATACGCAGTATTTT. Residues: CASSFSHDTQYF.

This clonotype was observed at least ten times. V and J are TRBV27 and TRBJ2-1; tentatively, D is TRBD2 (6 bases). Germline CDR1 MNHEY, CDR2 SMNVEV (reference sequence). The V and J ends lost 2 bases and 4 bases respectively, with 15 bases between them. The CDR3 has 16 residues. DNA of the CDR3: TGTGCCAGCAGTTTAGCAGGCGGGGTGCGGTACAATGAGCAGTTCTTC. It is translated as CASSLAGGVRYNEQFF.